This T cell receptor beta chain was profiled in a study of early T cells in non-severe SARS-CoV-2 infection. General study results and limits: There was a bias toward anti-spike CD8 responses in VDJdb matching, which missed private and CD4 specificities.

This CDR3 has 12 amino acids. Germline CDR1 KGHDR, CDR2 SFDVKD. The V gene lost 2 bases and the J gene lost 4 bases, with 4 bases spanning the gap. This clonotype appeared a few times. Antigen unknown. TCRdb reprocessed the 5' RACE reads with MiXCR, giving one entry per CDR3 protein. This sample has about 52,000 distinct CDR3 sequences, with about 8.2% found just once. The clonotype comes from an adult who was a healthcare worker with PCR-confirmed SARS-CoV-2 infection or an uninfected control (not recorded which). Sequencing was performed on whole blood. V usage is TRBV24-1 and J usage is TRBJ1-2; D is unresolved. The DNA of the CDR3 is TGTGCCACCAGTGATTCCAGCTATGGCTACACCTTC. It codes for CATSDSSYGYTF.